These 26 T cell receptor beta chains share one sample of origin, sequenced in a study of neoadjuvant anti-PD-1 for oral cavity cancer. Data came from immunoSEQ multiplex PCR; TCRdb stores just in-frame clones and leaves some out. The table lists roughly 6,700 clones, approximately 79% of them singletons. Material: PBMCs, obtained before nivolumab (anti-PD-1) treatment. These receptors originate from a person aged 40 to 85 with oral cavity squamous cell carcinoma.

The chain couples TRBV29-1 to TRBJ1-1, with TRBD1 matching 7 bases. CDR3 size: 16 residues. Germline values: CDR1 SQVTM, CDR2 ANQGSEA. J lost 8 bases, V lost 8 bases, and 23 bases had no gene match. The CDR3 loop is CSSRRGETGPSSEAFF. Written as DNA, the CDR3 is TGCAGCTCTCGGCGGGGAGAGACAGGGCCCTCTTCGGAAGCTTTCTTT.

The rearrangement uses TRBV13 and TRBJ1-4; tentative D call: TRBD1 (6 bases). Trimming took 7 bases from V and 5 from J, leaving 14 bases between them. The CDR3 totals 14 residues. Germline CDR1 PRHDT, CDR2 FYEKMQ (reference sequence). The CDR3 spells CASKLGGQNEKLFF. The CDR3 nucleotides read TGTGCCAGCAAACTAGGGGGGCAGAATGAAAAACTGTTTTTT.

The V and J genes are TRBV4-2 and TRBJ2-5; 7 positions agree with TRBD2. The ends lost 6 bases at V and 3 bases at J; junction bases unmatched: 7. CDR1 and CDR2 from the germline V gene are LGHNA and YNFKEQ. CDR3 length: 14 amino acids. This CDR3 reads CASSNAGTKETQYF. The CDR3 bases are TGTGCCAGCAGTAACGCCGGGACTAAAGAGACCCAGTACTTC.

This clone showed up just a few times. The V and J genes are TRBV7-8 and TRBJ1-2, with D tentatively TRBD1 (6 bases). The CDR3 loop spans 14 amino acids. Germline values: CDR1 SGHVS, CDR2 FQNEAQ. V lost 4 bases and J lost 8, with 17 bases in between. The CDR3 sequence is CASSSAIQGRGYTF. The CDR3 DNA sequence: TGTGCCAGCAGCTCAGCAATCCAGGGGAGAGGCTACACCTTC.

This chain connects TRBV10-2 to TRBJ1-4; 7 bases agree with TRBD1. Losses at the gene ends were 0 bases for V and 5 bases for J; bases not matched to a gene: 9. This CDR3 comprises 17 residues. CDR1 WSHSY and CDR2 SAAADI come from the germline V gene. The DNA of the CDR3 is TGCGCCAGCAGTGAGTCCCAGGGGGGCCCCTGGAATGAAAAACTGTTTTTT. Protein: CASSESQGGPWNEKLFF.

The CDR3 sequence: CASSDRGWQIGADTQYF. For the CDR3, the DNA is TGTGCCAGCAGTGACCGTGGGTGGCAGATTGGGGCAGATACGCAGTATTTT. The chain has TRBV6-4 and TRBJ2-3; D is unresolved. The CDR3 sequence is 17 residues long. Looked up from germline, CDR1 is MRHNA and CDR2 is SNTAGT. V dropped 2 bases and J dropped 4 bases, with 19 bases sitting between them.

CDR3 residues: CAISQGYKTGFKDTQYF. CDR3 bases: TGTGCCATCAGTCAGGGCTACAAGACAGGGTTTAAGGATACGCAGTATTTT. The V gene is TRBV10-3, the J gene TRBJ2-3; 7 bases are shared with TRBD1. The length of the CDR3 is 17 residues. The V and J ends lost 5 bases and 6 bases, in that order; junction bases with no gene match: 17. Germline CDR1 is ENHRY and CDR2 is SYGVKD.

The chain carries TRBV6-4 and TRBJ1-2; no clear D gene. Trimming pared 6 bases from V and 3 bases from J, leaving 17 bases between. The CDR3 is made up of 15 amino acids. Looked up from germline, CDR1 is MRHNA and CDR2 is SNTAGT. DNA of the CDR3: TGTGCCAGCAGCCTCAGGAAGGAGGCTGACTATGGCTACACCTTC. Its protein product is CASSLRKEADYGYTF.

This clone has just a few counts. The CDR3 loop is CAWMGGLNQPQHF. The DNA for the CDR3 is TGTGCCTGGATGGGGGGCCTCAATCAGCCCCAGCATTTT. This chain uses TRBV30 with TRBJ1-5; TRBD1 might be the D (6 bases). The CDR3 contains 13 residues. Trimming took off 4 bases at V and 3 bases at J, with 10 bases between the two ends. Germline V gives CDR1 GTSNPN, CDR2 SVGIG (reference sequence).

The chain has TRBV7-7 and TRBJ2-2; D call uncertain. This CDR3 comprises 13 residues. Deletions cut 4 bases from V and 3 bases from J, with 6 bases between. CDR1 and CDR2 from the germline V gene are SSHAT and FNYEAQ (reference sequence). CDR3 in DNA: TGTGCCAGCAGCTCCCGCTACACCGGGGAGCTGTTTTTT. The encoded protein is CASSSRYTGELFF. Variable domain in full (rest from reference TRBV7-7 and TRBJ2-2): GAGVSQSPRYKVTKRGQDVTLRCDPISSHATLYWYQQALGQGPEFLTYFNYEAQPDKSGLPSDRFSAERPEGSISTLTIQRTEQRDSAMYRCASSSRYTGELFFGEGSRLTVL.

The chain uses TRBV6-5 and TRBJ1-1, with D uncertain. The V end was cut by 2 bases, the J end by 4 bases, with 8 bases between. CDR1 MNHEY and CDR2 SVGAGI come from the germline V gene. The CDR3 has 13 amino acids. The CDR3: CASSYEGGTEAFF. CDR3 sequence (DNA): TGTGCCAGCAGTTACGAGGGTGGCACTGAAGCTTTCTTT.

This clone was observed a handful of times. This chain uses TRBV5-4 with TRBJ2-5, with 12 bases aligning to TRBD2. Germline assignment: CDR1 SGHNT and CDR2 YYREEE (reference sequence). Trimming took 4 bases from V and 2 from J; bases not matched to a gene: 6. CDR3 length: 16 amino acids. The CDR3 nucleotides read TGTGCCAGCAGCCGCGGGACTAGCGGGTTGCAAGAGACCCAGTACTTC. Translation: CASSRGTSGLQETQYF.

J is TRBJ1-2 and V is TRBV4-1; D remains unclear. CDR1 and CDR2 from the germline V gene are MGHRA and YSYEKL. CDR3 length: 15 residues. V was cut by 0 bases and J by 8 bases, with 16 bases left in between. The CDR3 protein is CASSQDLGGNLGYTF. The CDR3 nucleotides read TGCGCCAGCAGCCAAGATTTAGGAGGGAACTTGGGCTACACCTTC.

This clone was observed a handful of times. The chain joins TRBV7-2 to TRBJ2-7, with 9 bases lining up with TRBD1. Germline loops: CDR1 SGHTA, CDR2 FQGNSA. The CDR3 consists of 15 residues. Unmatched junction bases numbered 7, after V lost 3 bases and J lost 4 bases. This chain's CDR3 is CASSFDGQGFYEQYF. The DNA for the CDR3 is TGTGCCAGCAGCTTCGACGGACAGGGGTTTTACGAGCAGTACTTC.

The genes are TRBV4-2 and TRBJ2-2, with 9 bases identical to TRBD1. Germline V lookup: CDR1 LGHNA, CDR2 YNFKEQ. Trimming removed 4 bases from V and 6 bases from J; junction bases left unmatched: 6. The CDR3 is made up of 15 amino acids. CDR3 amino acids: CASSRDRASAGELFF. The CDR3 nucleotides are TGTGCCAGCAGCCGGGACAGGGCCAGCGCCGGGGAGCTGTTTTTT.

The V call is TRBV10-3, the J call TRBJ2-7; 8 bases are shared with TRBD2. The germline V gene encodes CDR1 ENHRY and CDR2 SYGVKD. J gave up 7 bases and V 10 bases, and 21 bases lay outside the gene matches. The CDR3 loop spans 16 amino acids. The CDR3 loop reads CATRGAVAGPRGEQYF. CDR3 sequence (DNA): TGTGCCACAAGGGGAGCCGTAGCGGGGCCGCGCGGGGAGCAGTACTTC.

V usage is TRBV6-1 and J usage is TRBJ1-4; tentatively, D is TRBD1 (5 bases). The CDR3 runs 12 residues. V lost 7 bases and J lost 7, with 10 bases in between. Germline V gene lookup returns CDR1 MNHNS and CDR2 SASEGT. The chain's CDR3 is CASTGGFEKLFF. CDR3 DNA: TGTGCCAGCACCGGGGGATTTGAAAAACTGTTTTTT.

This clone is large by share. The CDR3 here is CATSRGTEGSQPQHF. The CDR3 DNA reads as TGTGCCACCAGCAGAGGCACTGAGGGGAGTCAGCCCCAGCATTTT. This chain joins TRBV15 and TRBJ1-5, with a tentative D call TRBD1 (5 bases). V was pared by 1 base and J by 6 bases, with 13 bases between. CDR1 and CDR2 from the germline V gene are LNHNV and YYDKDF (reference sequence). The CDR3 spans 15 residues.

The chain joins TRBV5-1 to TRBJ2-1; 9 bases map to TRBD1. Trimming cost V 0 bases and J 4 bases; bases outside gene matches: 11. The CDR3 is 18 residues long. CDR1 is SGHRS and CDR2 is YFSETQ in the germline V gene. CDR3 in DNA: TGCGCCAGCAGCTTGGACAGAGTGGGACAGGGTATATACAATGAGCAGTTCTTC. It encodes CASSLDRVGQGIYNEQFF.

V and J are TRBV7-9 and TRBJ1-3; D is ambiguous. Trimming removed 0 bases at V and 0 bases at J, with 9 bases between. The CDR3 runs 16 residues. CDR1 and CDR2 from the germline V gene are SEHNR and FQNEAQ (reference sequence). CDR3 sequence (DNA): TGTGCCAGCAGCTTAGCGGGGAGTTACTCTGGAAACACCATATATTTT. Translation gives CASSLAGSYSGNTIYF. The full variable domain, with the rest looked up from reference TRBV7-9 and TRBJ1-3, is DTGVSQNPRHKITKRGQNVTFRCDPISEHNRLYWYRQTLGQGPEFLTYFQNEAQLEKSRLLSDRFSAERPKGSFSTLEIQRTEQGDSAMYLCASSLAGSYSGNTIYFGEGSWLTVV.

This clone was seen just once. V usage is TRBV13 and J usage is TRBJ2-3; D is tentatively TRBD1 or TRBD2 (5 bases each). The CDR3 is 15 residues long. Germline V gives CDR1 PRHDT, CDR2 FYEKMQ (reference sequence). Trimming took off 1 base at V and 5 bases at J, with 13 bases between the two ends. This CDR3 is CASSLEQGARDTQYF. In nucleotides, the CDR3 is TGTGCCAGCAGCTTAGAGCAGGGAGCCAGAGATACGCAGTATTTT.

The rearrangement links TRBV19 to TRBJ2-2; tentative D call: TRBD1 (6 bases). Germline assignment: CDR1 LNHDA and CDR2 SQIVND (reference sequence). This CDR3 is built from 16 residues. The germline V and J ends were trimmed by 6 bases and 3 bases, with 17 bases remaining between them. CDR3 sequence: CASRSTWGRDTGELFF. The CDR3 bases are TGTGCCAGTAGATCAACCTGGGGGCGGGACACCGGGGAGCTGTTTTTT. Based on the CDR3 plus reference TRBV19 and TRBJ2-2, the full variable domain is DGGITQSPKYLFRKEGQNVTLSCEQNLNHDAMYWYRQDPGQGLRLIYYSQIVNDFQKGDIAEGYSVSREKKESFPLTVTSAQKNPTAFYLCASRSTWGRDTGELFFGEGSRLTVL.

CDR3 protein: CASSLFRQSEQYF. The CDR3 DNA is TGTGCCAGCAGCTTATTCCGCCAGAGCGAGCAGTACTTC. V gene TRBV13 combines with J gene TRBJ2-7; no clear D. Per the germline V gene, CDR1 is PRHDT and CDR2 is FYEKMQ (reference sequence). V was cut by 2 bases and J by 6 bases, with 11 bases left in between. This CDR3 contains 13 residues.

The V gene is TRBV10-3, the J gene TRBJ1-3, with a weak D call TRBD1 (5 bases). V was trimmed by 7 bases and J by 0 bases, leaving 7 bases between them. The CDR3 runs to 13 residues. Germline CDR1 ENHRY, CDR2 SYGVKD. CDR3 DNA: TGTGCCATCACAGACAGCTCTGGAAACACCATATATTTT. This gives the protein CAITDSSGNTIYF.

The rearrangement links TRBV6-5 to TRBJ1-2; maybe TRBD1 (5 bases). V was cut by 2 bases and J by 2 bases, with 12 bases left in between. The CDR3 runs 15 residues. The germline V gene has CDR1 MNHEY and CDR2 SVGAGI. CDR3 residues: CASSYGAGSNYGYTF. The CDR3 DNA sequence: TGTGCCAGCAGTTACGGGGCAGGTTCCAACTATGGCTACACCTTC.

The chain uses TRBV7-9 and TRBJ1-1; D remains unclear. CDR1 and CDR2 (germline): SEHNR, FQNEAQ (reference sequence). The CDR3 extends over 13 amino acids. The V end lost 5 bases, the J end lost 2 bases, and 9 bases lay between the germline ends. CDR3 in DNA: TGTGCCAGCAGCACTCTGGGTAACACTGAAGCTTTCTTT. It is translated as CASSTLGNTEAFF.